Presented here are 27 T cell receptor beta chains from one specimen sequenced in a study of blood T cell repertoires in COVID-19. Sequencing used immunoSEQ multiplex PCR; TCRdb keeps in-frame clones, though not all of them. Seen here are about 280,000 clones, around nine tenths observed once, and the top ten hold just under 0.95%. Specimen: peripheral blood. These receptors were obtained from a woman aged 40-49 years who had recovered from COVID-19.

V is TRBV30 and J is TRBJ2-5, with D possibly TRBD2 on 5 matching bases. CDR3 length: 17 amino acids. From germline, CDR1 is GTSNPN and CDR2 SVGIG (reference sequence). V was cut by 5 bases and J by 5 bases, with 27 bases left in between. The CDR3 bases are TGTGCCTGGGGACCGGCCGGTACAGCGGTGAAATGGGAGACCCAGTACTTC. Amino acid sequence: CAWGPAGTAVKWETQYF.

J is TRBJ2-1 and V is TRBV7-8; D gene unclear. In germline, CDR1 is SGHVS, CDR2 FQNEAQ. The CDR3 is 13 residues long. V was cut by 5 bases and J by 9 bases, with 14 bases left in between. CDR3 amino acids: CASSDFSRGEQFF. CDR3 nucleotides: TGTGCCAGCAGCGACTTTTCTAGAGGTGAGCAGTTCTTC.

This chain joins TRBV30 and TRBJ2-6; possibly TRBD1 for D (6 bases). Germline CDR1 is GTSNPN and CDR2 is SVGIG (reference sequence). This CDR3 contains 17 residues. The ends were cut back, 4 bases at V and 3 bases at J, with 19 bases in the middle. This CDR3 is CAWTSGTEGGGANVLTF. The CDR3 DNA reads TGTGCCTGGACCTCCGGGACGGAAGGGGGTGGGGCCAACGTCCTGACTTTC.

This chain connects TRBV14 to TRBJ1-2; D possibly corresponds to TRBD1 (5 bases). Germline values: CDR1 SGHDN, CDR2 FVKESK. The CDR3 is 14 amino acids. Trimming removed 1 base from V and 8 bases from J, with 14 bases in between. The CDR3 DNA reads as TGTGCCAGCAGCCAAGGACAGACCATAGGGGGCTACACCTTC. Translating gives CASSQGQTIGGYTF.

The CDR3, as DNA: TGTGCCAGTAGTCCCAACCCGGGAGGGATGAATGAGCAGTTCTTC. Its translation is CASSPNPGGMNEQFF. The rearrangement links TRBV19 to TRBJ2-1; 8 positions match TRBD2. The germline V gene has CDR1 LNHDA and CDR2 SQIVND (reference sequence). This CDR3 has 15 residues. Trimming at V came to 5 bases and at J to 7 bases, leaving 10 bases not matched to a gene. The entire variable domain, with the rest obtained from reference TRBV19 and TRBJ2-1, is as follows: DGGITQSPKYLFRKEGQNVTLSCEQNLNHDAMYWYRQDPGQGLRLIYYSQIVNDFQKGDIAEGYSVSREKKESFPLTVTSAQKNPTAFYLCASSPNPGGMNEQFFGPGTRLTVL.

Points on this clone: The junction departs from germline at one end; a sequencing error may be responsible. V gene TRBV9 combines with J gene TRBJ1-3; D remains unclear. Germline V gene lookup returns CDR1 SGDLS and CDR2 YYNGEE. This CDR3 is built from 14 residues. The CDR3 DNA is TGTGCCAGCAGCGTAGAATCCTCTAGAAACACCATATATTTT. It codes for CASSVESSRNTIYF.

The chain combines TRBV5-1 with TRBJ2-1; D may be TRBD1 (5 bases). The germline V gene has CDR1 SGHRS and CDR2 YFSETQ. This CDR3 region has 13 residues. Trimming removed 0 bases from V and 5 bases from J, with 6 bases in between. For the CDR3, the DNA is TGCGCCAGCAGCTTGGGACAGCACAATGAGCAGTTCTTC. It encodes CASSLGQHNEQFF.

The chain couples TRBV4-2 to TRBJ2-1; D is undetermined. The CDR3 is made up of 16 amino acids. V was shortened by 0 bases and J by 3 bases, with 12 bases between the two germline ends. Looked up from germline, CDR1 is LGHNA and CDR2 is YNFKEQ. The CDR3 coding sequence is TGTGCCAGCAGCCAAGAACCCAGCGAGCTCTACAATGAGCAGTTCTTC. Protein sequence: CASSQEPSELYNEQFF.

The chain uses TRBV28 and TRBJ1-6; D is unresolved. The CDR3 covers 12 residues. Germline V lookup: CDR1 MDHEN, CDR2 SYDVKM. V was trimmed by 6 bases and J by 17 bases, leaving 17 bases between them. The CDR3 DNA reads as TGTGCCAGCAGCGCCCCGGGAGTCGGGATCCACTTT. Translation: CASSAPGVGIHF.

This clone was detected once. The CDR3 DNA reads as TGTGCCAGTAGTCCGGGGGGACTAGCGGGCGACTCCTACGAGCAGTACTTC. As protein: CASSPGGLAGDSYEQYF. The chain combines TRBV19 with TRBJ2-7, with 12 nucleotides matching TRBD2. This CDR3 has 17 residues. Germline CDR1 and CDR2: LNHDA and SQIVND (reference sequence). V was pared by 5 bases and J by 0 bases, with 8 bases of the junction left unmatched.

V is TRBV7-3 and J is TRBJ2-2, with 8 bases lining up with TRBD1. The CDR3 spans 15 residues. Germline V CDR1 and CDR2: SGHTA, FQGTGA. V was clipped by 7 bases and J by 4 bases; unmatched bases: 8. This CDR3 is CASKGTGGSTGELFF. CDR3 nucleotide sequence: TGTGCCAGCAAGGGTACAGGGGGTAGCACCGGGGAGCTGTTTTTT.

The chain uses TRBV10-3 and TRBJ2-2, with TRBD2 matching 9 bases. The trim removed 0 bases at V and 3 bases at J, leaving 2 bases unmatched. This CDR3 has 16 amino acids. Germline assignment: CDR1 ENHRY and CDR2 SYGVKD. The CDR3 nucleotides are TGTGCCATCAGTGAGTCTGGCGGGGGGGACACCGGGGAGCTGTTTTTT. It yields the protein CAISESGGGDTGELFF.

This chain connects TRBV4-1 to TRBJ2-7; 7 nucleotides align to TRBD2. The J segment lost 3 bases and the V segment lost 0 bases, leaving 11 bases of the junction unmatched. The CDR3 length is 17 residues. The V gene's germline CDR1 is MGHRA and CDR2 YSYEKL. The CDR3: CASSQESPVASGYEQYF. CDR3 nucleotide sequence: TGCGCCAGCAGCCAAGAATCCCCTGTGGCTAGCGGCTACGAGCAGTACTTC.

The CDR3 loop reads CASSSLSGANTGELFF. The DNA of the CDR3 is TGCGCCAGCAGCTCCCTTAGCGGGGCGAACACCGGGGAGCTGTTTTTT. The J gene is TRBJ2-2, the V gene TRBV5-1; 8 positions agree with TRBD2. Per germline, CDR1 SGHRS and CDR2 YFSETQ. V lost 3 bases to trimming and J lost 0 bases; unmatched junction nucleotides: 4. This CDR3 is built from 16 residues.

This chain joins TRBV6-1 and TRBJ2-4; 11 bases line up with TRBD2. After removal of 0 bases from V and 0 bases from J, the junction contained 7 bases not matched to a gene. Germline V gene sequence: CDR1 MNHNS, CDR2 SASEGT. This CDR3 has 19 amino acids. The chain's CDR3 is CASSEAGGSGRAAKNIQYF. The CDR3, as DNA: TGTGCCAGCAGTGAAGCAGGGGGTAGCGGGAGGGCAGCCAAAAACATTCAGTACTTC.

The rearrangement uses TRBV9 and TRBJ1-1; D remains ambiguous. The CDR3 loop spans 14 amino acids. Germline V gene data show CDR1 as SGDLS and CDR2 as YYNGEE. The V end was cut by 0 bases, the J end by 1 base, with 7 bases between. CDR3 amino acids: CASSVADWNTEAFF. CDR3 DNA: TGTGCCAGCAGCGTAGCTGACTGGAACACTGAAGCTTTCTTT.

CDR3 nucleotide sequence: TGTGCCAGCAGCCTCCCGGCCAGCGGGGGCGGCTACACCTTC. Protein product: CASSLPASGGGYTF. V gene TRBV5-6 combines with J gene TRBJ1-2, with TRBD1 as a possible D gene (6 bases). Germline V gene data show CDR1 as SGHDT and CDR2 as YYEEEE. The CDR3 has 14 residues. Trimming shortened V by 4 bases and J by 8 bases, and 18 bases separated the two germline ends. Full variable domain (rest looked up from reference TRBV5-6 and TRBJ1-2): DAGVTQSPTHLIKTRGQQVTLRCSPKSGHDTVSWYQQALGQGPQFIFQYYEEEERQRGNFPDRFSGHQFPNYSSELNVNALLLGDSALYLCASSLPASGGGYTFGSGTRLTVV.

The chain uses TRBV24-1 and TRBJ2-5; TRBD2 might be the D (6 bases). Germline-derived CDR1 and CDR2 are KGHDR and SFDVKD. This CDR3 is 14 amino acids long. Trimming left V 3 bases short and J 2 bases short, with 9 bases between. The CDR3 coding sequence is TGTGCCACCAGTGATCCAGCGGGTCAAGAGACCCAGTACTTC. It encodes CATSDPAGQETQYF.

The chain joins TRBV10-3 to TRBJ1-6, with D possibly TRBD1 on 6 matching bases. Germline V lookup: CDR1 ENHRY, CDR2 SYGVKD. The length of the CDR3 is 13 residues. V shed 5 bases and J shed 7 bases, with 9 bases lying between them. In DNA form, the CDR3 reads TGTGCCATCAGTTCCGACAGGAATTCACCCCTCCACTTT. It codes for CAISSDRNSPLHF.

The chain employs TRBV7-8 and TRBJ2-7; TRBD2 agrees at 13 bases. CDR1 SGHVS and CDR2 FQNEAQ come from the germline V gene. J gave up 6 bases and V 5 bases, and 1 base lay outside the gene matches. CDR3 length: 13 residues. CDR3 in DNA: TGTGCCAGCAGCAGGACTAGCGGGAGCGAGCAGTACTTC. Its translation: CASSRTSGSEQYF.

V is TRBV3-1 (or the pseudogene TRBV3-2) and J is TRBJ2-5; 9 bases match TRBD2. V lost 2 bases, J lost 2 bases, and 6 bases stayed unmatched. The CDR3 has 16 residues. Germline CDR1 LGHDT, CDR2 YNNKEL (reference sequence). The CDR3 nucleotides are TGTGCCAGCAGCCAAAACTCCGGACTAGCGCAAGAGACCCAGTACTTC. Amino acid sequence: CASSQNSGLAQETQYF.

This chain links TRBV10-3 with TRBJ2-1; 9 bases are shared with TRBD2. With V trimmed by 2 bases and J by 5 bases, 7 bases remained unmatched. The CDR3 contains 16 residues. Germline-derived CDR1 and CDR2 are ENHRY and SYGVKD. CDR3 sequence: CAISEMASGTDNEQFF. CDR3 nucleotides: TGTGCCATCAGTGAGATGGCTAGCGGGACCGACAATGAGCAGTTCTTC.

The J gene is TRBJ2-7, the V gene TRBV10-2; 11 bases map to TRBD1. Per the germline V gene, CDR1 is WSHSY and CDR2 is SAAADI. Trimming removed 10 bases from V and 7 bases from J; junction bases left unmatched: 6. The CDR3 is 12 residues long. In nucleotides, the CDR3 is TGCGCCACCGGACAGGGGGCGCGTGAGCAGTACTTC. This encodes CATGQGAREQYF.

The chain links TRBV30 to TRBJ1-5, with 8 bases matching TRBD1. This CDR3 spans 15 amino acids. From germline, CDR1 is GTSNPN and CDR2 SVGIG (reference sequence). The junction had 10 bases not matched to a gene; V was cut back by 3 bases and J by 6 bases. CDR3 nucleotide sequence: TGTGCCTGGAGCTACCAGGGGGCTCTCGGTCAGCCCCAGCATTTT. Residues: CAWSYQGALGQPQHF.

This clone was observed a single time. This sequence joins TRBV2 and TRBJ2-1; 7 bases align to TRBD2. The CDR3 contains 16 residues. The V segment lost 7 bases and the J segment 4 bases; nucleotides outside the gene matches: 13. Per germline, CDR1 SNHLY and CDR2 FYNNEI. The CDR3 DNA is TGTGCCAGCATAACGTTCGGGGGGATAGGATACAATGAGCAGTTCTTC. Residues: CASITFGGIGYNEQFF.

This clone was observed a single time. Relative to the germline gene, one junction end is altered; a read error may explain this. V usage is TRBV30 and J usage is TRBJ2-6, with 13 bases matching TRBD2. Per germline, CDR1 GTSNPN and CDR2 SVGIG (reference sequence). The CDR3 contains 16 residues. The CDR3 nucleotides read TGTGCCTGTGGACTAGCGGGGGCCTCTGTGGCCAACGTCCTGACTTTC. Amino acids: CACGLAGASVANVLTF.

This chain joins TRBV25-1 and TRBJ2-5; tentatively, D is TRBD2 (6 bases). The V gene lost 1 base and the J gene lost 5 bases, with 11 bases spanning the gap. This CDR3 spans 14 amino acids. CDR1 is MGHDK, CDR2 SYGVNS, per germline. Here the CDR3 reads CASSESVGGETQYF. The CDR3 bases are TGTGCCAGCAGTGAATCGGTTGGGGGGGAGACCCAGTACTTC. The variable domain in full, completed from reference TRBV25-1 and TRBJ2-5, reads EADIYQTPRYLVIGTGKKITLECSQTMGHDKMYWYQQDPGMELHLIHYSYGVNSTEKGDLSSESTVSRIRTEHFPLTLESARPSHTSQYLCASSESVGGETQYFGPGTRLLVL.